Here is one T cell receptor beta chain with its context. The data were taken from a study of T cells in Graves' hyperthyroidism and ophthalmopathy. The investigators amplified TCR beta CDR3 regions from RNA transcripts. In the first-round RT-PCR of the TCR CDR3, the HTBI primer set was used. TCRdb independently ran MiXCR on the multiplex PCR reads; one entry per CDR3 protein. This sample has about 570,000 distinct CDR3 sequences; about half occur once, and the top ten carry 19%. Clinicians diagnosed patients from clinical symptoms, serum thyroxine and TRAb, thyroid ultrasound and orbital computed tomography. The germline CDR1 and CDR2 sequences are SQVTM and ANQGSEA. The CDR3 consists of 12 residues. The V gene end was trimmed by 5 bases and the J gene end by 5 bases; junction bases not matched to a gene: 1.

The TCR originated in an adult woman with Graves' disease, either hyperthyroidism or ophthalmopathy (not recorded which). This rearrangement joins TRBV29-1 to TRBJ1-4, with 8 positions matching TRBD1. Material: peripheral blood or thyroid tissue (not recorded which). In nucleotides, the CDR3 is TGCAGCGTTCGGACAGGGAATGAAAAACTGTTTTTT. This sequence encodes CSVRTGNEKLFF.